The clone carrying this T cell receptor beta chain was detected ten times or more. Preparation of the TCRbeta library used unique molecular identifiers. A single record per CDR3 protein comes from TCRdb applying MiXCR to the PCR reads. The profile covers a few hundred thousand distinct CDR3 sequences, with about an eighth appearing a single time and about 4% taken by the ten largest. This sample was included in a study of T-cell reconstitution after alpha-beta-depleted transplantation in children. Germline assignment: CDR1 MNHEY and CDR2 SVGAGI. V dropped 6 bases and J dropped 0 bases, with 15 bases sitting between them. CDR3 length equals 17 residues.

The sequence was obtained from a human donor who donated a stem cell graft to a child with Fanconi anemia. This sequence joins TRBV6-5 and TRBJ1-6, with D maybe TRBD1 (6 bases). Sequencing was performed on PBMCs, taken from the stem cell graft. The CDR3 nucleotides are TGTGCCAGCAGGGGGGCCGCCAGCGGCTCCTATAATTCACCCCTCCACTTT. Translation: CASRGAASGSYNSPLHF.